This entry concerns a single TCR beta chain. Its target is unknown. These data belong to a study of T cell responses to AZD1222 COVID-19 vaccine. The CDR3 totals 14 residues. The germline CDR1 and CDR2 sequences are SSHAT and FNYEAQ (reference sequence). The V segment lost 5 bases and the J segment 5 bases; nucleotides outside the gene matches: 7. Regarding the study as a whole: Females made up more of the donors, who were largely white British, and clonal diversity may have come out too low. Spike-specific TCR breadth and depth both grew after two AZD1222 doses.

Assay: immunoSEQ multiplex PCR; the TCRdb copy retains only in-frame clones and omits some. The profile shows about 97,000 clones, roughly 89% of them singletons. This TCR derives from an adult in good health. Sample: peripheral blood, taken on day 0 of AZD1222 vaccination. The rearrangement joins TRBV7-7 to TRBJ2-7; TRBD1 agrees at 9 bases. The CDR3, as DNA: TGTGCCAGCAGCAAGGACAGGGGTACCCACGAGCAGTACTTC. It is translated as CASSKDRGTHEQYF.